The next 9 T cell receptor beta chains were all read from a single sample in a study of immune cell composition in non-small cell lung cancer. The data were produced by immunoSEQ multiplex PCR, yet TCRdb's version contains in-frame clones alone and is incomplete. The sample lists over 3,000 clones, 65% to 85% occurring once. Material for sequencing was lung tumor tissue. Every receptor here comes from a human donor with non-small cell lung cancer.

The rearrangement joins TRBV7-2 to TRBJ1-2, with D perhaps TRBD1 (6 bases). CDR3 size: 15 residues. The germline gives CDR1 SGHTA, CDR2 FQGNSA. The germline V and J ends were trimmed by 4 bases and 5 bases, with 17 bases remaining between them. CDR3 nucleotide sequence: TGTGCCAGCAGCTCTAACCTTGGACAGATGTATGGCTACACCTTC. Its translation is CASSSNLGQMYGYTF.

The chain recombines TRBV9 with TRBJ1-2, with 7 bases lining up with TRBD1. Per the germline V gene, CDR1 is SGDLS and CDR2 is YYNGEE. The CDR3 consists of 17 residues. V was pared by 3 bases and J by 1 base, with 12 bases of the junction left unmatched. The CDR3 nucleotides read TGTGCCAGCAGCGAGGGGGCCCCAGGGGTTGGTAACTATGGCTACACCTTC. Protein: CASSEGAPGVGNYGYTF.

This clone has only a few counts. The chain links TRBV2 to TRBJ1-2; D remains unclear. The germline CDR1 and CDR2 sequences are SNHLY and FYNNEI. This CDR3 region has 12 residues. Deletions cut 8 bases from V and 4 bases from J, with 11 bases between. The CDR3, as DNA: TGTGCCAGCGGGCTGGGCACCTATGGCTACACCTTC. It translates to CASGLGTYGYTF.

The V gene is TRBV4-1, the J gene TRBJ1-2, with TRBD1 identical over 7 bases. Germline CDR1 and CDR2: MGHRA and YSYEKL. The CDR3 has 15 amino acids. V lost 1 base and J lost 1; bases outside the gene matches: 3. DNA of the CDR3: TGCGCCAGCAGCCAAGGGGACAGCATTAACTATGGCTACACCTTC. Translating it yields CASSQGDSINYGYTF.

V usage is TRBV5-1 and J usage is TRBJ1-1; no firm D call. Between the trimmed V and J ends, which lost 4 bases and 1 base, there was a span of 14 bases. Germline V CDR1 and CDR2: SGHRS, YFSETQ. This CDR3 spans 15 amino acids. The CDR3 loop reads CASSLGSTSNTEAFF. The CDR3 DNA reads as TGCGCCAGCAGCCTGGGGTCCACTTCGAACACTGAAGCTTTCTTT. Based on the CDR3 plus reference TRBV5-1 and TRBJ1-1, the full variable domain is KAGVTQTPRYLIKTRGQQVTLSCSPISGHRSVSWYQQTPGQGLQFLFEYFSETQRNKGNFPGRFSGRQFSNSRSEMNVSTLELGDSALYLCASSLGSTSNTEAFFGQGTRLTVV.

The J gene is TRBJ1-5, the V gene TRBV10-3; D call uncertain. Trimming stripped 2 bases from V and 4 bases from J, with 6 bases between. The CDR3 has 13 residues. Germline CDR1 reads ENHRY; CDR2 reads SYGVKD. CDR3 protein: CAISEVTNQPQHF. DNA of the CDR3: TGTGCCATCAGTGAGGTTACAAATCAGCCCCAGCATTTT.

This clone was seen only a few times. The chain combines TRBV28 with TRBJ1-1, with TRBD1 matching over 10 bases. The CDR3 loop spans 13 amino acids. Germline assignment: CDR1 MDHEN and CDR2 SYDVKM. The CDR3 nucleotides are TGTGCTGGACAGGGGGATTTGAACACTGAAGCTTTCTTT. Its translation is CAGQGDLNTEAFF.

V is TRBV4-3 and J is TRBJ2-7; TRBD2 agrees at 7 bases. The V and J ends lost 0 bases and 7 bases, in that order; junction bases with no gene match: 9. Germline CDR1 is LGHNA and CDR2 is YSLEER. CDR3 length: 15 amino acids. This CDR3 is CASSQDLGRVGEQYF. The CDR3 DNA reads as TGCGCCAGCAGCCAAGATTTAGGGAGGGTCGGGGAGCAGTACTTC.

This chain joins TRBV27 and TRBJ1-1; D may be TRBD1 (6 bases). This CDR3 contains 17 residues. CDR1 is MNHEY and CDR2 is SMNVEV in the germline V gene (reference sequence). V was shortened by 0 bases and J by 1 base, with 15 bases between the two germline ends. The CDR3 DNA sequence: TGTGCCAGCAGTTTATCGGTGGGCGGGGGCTGGAACACTGAAGCTTTCTTT. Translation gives CASSLSVGGGWNTEAFF.